The 14 T cell receptor beta chains below were found in one sample sequenced in a study of identical twins. A single record per CDR3 protein comes from TCRdb applying MiXCR to the 5' RACE reads. The sample consists of about 450,000 distinct CDR3 sequences, roughly 20% of them appearing once. Sequenced material: naive T cells sorted from blood. These receptors were taken from a man in his fifties or sixties in good health.

This clonotype was seen a few times. The chain carries TRBV9 and TRBJ2-1, with D possibly matching TRBD2 (5 bases). The CDR3 has 16 amino acids. Germline loops: CDR1 SGDLS, CDR2 YYNGEE. Trimming cost V 4 bases and J 0 bases, with 14 bases left between them. In DNA, the CDR3 is TGTGCCAGCAGCTCTCGGGATTCCCGCTCCTACAATGAGCAGTTCTTC. This encodes CASSSRDSRSYNEQFF.

This clonotype was seen a handful of times. This chain links TRBV4-3 with TRBJ1-6; D is perhaps TRBD1 (5 bases). V was cut by 1 base and J by 10 bases, with 14 bases left in between. Germline CDR1 and CDR2: LGHNA and YSLEER. This CDR3 is 15 amino acids long. Here the CDR3 DNA reads TGCGCCAGCAGCCAAGTGGGGCAGGGACGGTCACCCCTCCACTTT. This gives the protein CASSQVGQGRSPLHF.

The chain links TRBV6-2 or TRBV6-3 to TRBJ1-5; the D gene is possibly TRBD1 (5 bases). The CDR3 spans 15 residues. Trimming took off 4 bases at V and 1 base at J, with 11 bases between the two ends. CDR1 and CDR2 (germline): MNHEY, SVGEGT. In DNA, the CDR3 is TGTGCCAGCAGTTCACCAGGGTTGAGCAATCAGCCCCAGCATTTT. It yields the protein CASSSPGLSNQPQHF.

The rearrangement joins TRBV6-5 to TRBJ2-2; D might be TRBD1 (6 bases). V was clipped by 5 bases and J by 1 base, with 14 bases between them. This CDR3 has 16 residues. Germline values: CDR1 MNHEY, CDR2 SVGAGI. The CDR3 DNA is TGTGCCAGCAGTAACGACAGGCTCCAGAACACCGGGGAGCTGTTTTTT. Residues: CASSNDRLQNTGELFF.

The table lists this clonotype with many counts. The chain carries TRBV29-1 and TRBJ1-6; tentatively, D is TRBD1 (6 bases). Germline CDR1 SQVTM, CDR2 ANQGSEA. The germline V and J ends were trimmed by 7 bases and 5 bases, with 15 bases remaining between them. The CDR3 length is 14 residues. In DNA form, the CDR3 reads TGCAGCGCCCAGGGGCTAGGCCATAATTCACCCCTCCACTTT. Its translation is CSAQGLGHNSPLHF.

This clonotype was detected a few times. The V gene is TRBV20-1, the J gene TRBJ2-7, with D maybe TRBD2 (7 bases). Trimming shortened V by 0 bases and J by 2 bases, and 8 bases separated the two germline ends. Germline CDR1 is DFQATT and CDR2 is SNEGSKA (reference sequence). The length of the CDR3 is 13 residues. The CDR3: CSARDGGPYEQYF. The CDR3 nucleotides read TGCAGTGCTAGAGACGGGGGGCCCTACGAGCAGTACTTC.

J is TRBJ1-1 and V is TRBV7-2; D gene uncertain. This CDR3 has 15 amino acids. Looked up from germline, CDR1 is SGHTA and CDR2 is FQGNSA. The V end was cut by 2 bases, the J end by 0 bases, with 10 bases between. In DNA form, the CDR3 reads TGTGCCAGCAGCTTATGGGGAGGCATGAACACTGAAGCTTTCTTT. Protein: CASSLWGGMNTEAFF.

In DNA, the CDR3 is TGTGCCAGCAGCGACCGGACTAGCGGGGGCTACGAGCAGTACTTC. This sequence encodes CASSDRTSGGYEQYF. The chain couples TRBV11-2 to TRBJ2-7, with TRBD2 matching 13 bases. Germline CDR1 is SGHAT and CDR2 is FQNNGV. The CDR3 extends over 15 amino acids. Trimming took 5 bases from V and 3 from J; bases not matched to a gene: 4.

The chain employs TRBV18 and TRBJ2-1; D possibly corresponds to TRBD2 (6 bases). The V end was cut by 3 bases, the J end by 6 bases, with 18 bases between. The CDR3 runs 16 residues. Germline values: CDR1 KGHSH, CDR2 LQKENI. The CDR3 DNA is TGTGCCAGCTCACCTGCACTTTCGGGGGTGCGCAATGAGCAGTTCTTC. This encodes CASSPALSGVRNEQFF.

The chain combines TRBV6-5 with TRBJ1-2; 12 nucleotides align to TRBD1. The germline V gene has CDR1 MNHEY and CDR2 SVGAGI. V lost 2 bases to trimming and J lost 4 bases; unmatched junction nucleotides: 5. The CDR3 consists of 16 residues. The CDR3 DNA follows: TGTGCCAGCAGTTACGCAGGGACAGGGGGCTTCTATGGCTACACCTTC. The encoded protein is CASSYAGTGGFYGYTF.

The CDR3 reads CASSSWNNEQFF. The CDR3 region has the DNA TGTGCCAGCAGCAGTTGGAACAATGAGCAGTTCTTC. The J gene is TRBJ2-1, the V gene TRBV7-6; no reliable D call. V lost 5 bases and J lost 5, with 7 bases in between. CDR3 length: 12 amino acids. Germline CDR1 and CDR2: SGHVS and FNYEAQ.

In the case of this clonotype: A much larger clone differs from this one at a single base, so this may be a read error. The J gene is TRBJ2-1, the V gene TRBV20-1; no firm D call. CDR1 and CDR2 (germline): DFQATT, SNEGSKA (reference sequence). Trimming cost V 4 bases and J 3 bases, with 16 bases left between them. This CDR3 spans 15 amino acids. The CDR3 sequence is CSANLELEIYNEQFF. DNA for the CDR3: TGCAGTGCTAATTTGGAACTCGAGATCTACAATGAGCAGTTCTTC.

The chain couples TRBV7-9 to TRBJ2-7, with D possibly TRBD2 on 5 matching bases. Germline CDR1 reads SEHNR; CDR2 reads FQNEAQ (reference sequence). This CDR3 contains 17 residues. Trimming removed 4 bases at V and 4 bases at J, with 23 bases between. The CDR3 spells CASSSSRGDRRTYEQYF. In nucleotides, the CDR3 is TGTGCCAGCAGCTCCAGTCGGGGTGACCGCCGCACTTACGAGCAGTACTTC.

This clonotype was recorded many times. The chain employs TRBV4-3 and TRBJ1-4, with D possibly matching TRBD1 (5 bases). The germline CDR1 and CDR2 sequences are LGHNA and YSLEER. Trimming stripped 1 base from V and 7 bases from J, with 13 bases between. The CDR3 runs 15 residues. The CDR3 spells CASSQGTPGGEKLFF. The CDR3 DNA follows: TGCGCCAGCAGCCAAGGGACACCCGGGGGTGAAAAACTGTTTTTT.